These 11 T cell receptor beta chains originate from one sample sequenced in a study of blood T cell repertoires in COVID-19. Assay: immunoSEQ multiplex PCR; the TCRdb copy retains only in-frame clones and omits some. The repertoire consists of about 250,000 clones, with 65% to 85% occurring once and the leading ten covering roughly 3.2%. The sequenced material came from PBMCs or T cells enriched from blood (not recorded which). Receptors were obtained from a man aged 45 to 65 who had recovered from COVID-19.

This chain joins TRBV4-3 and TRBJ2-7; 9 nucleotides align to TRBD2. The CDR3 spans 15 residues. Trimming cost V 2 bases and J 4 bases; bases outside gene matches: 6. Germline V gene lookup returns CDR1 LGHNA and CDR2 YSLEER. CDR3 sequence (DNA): TGCGCCAGCAGCCAAAGAGCGGGAGGATTATACGAGCAGTACTTC. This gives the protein CASSQRAGGLYEQYF.

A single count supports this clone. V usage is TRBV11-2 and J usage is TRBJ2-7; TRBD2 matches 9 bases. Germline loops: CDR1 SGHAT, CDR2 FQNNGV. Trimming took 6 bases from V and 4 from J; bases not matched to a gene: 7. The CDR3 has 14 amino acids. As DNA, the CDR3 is TGTGCCAGCAGGAGGGGCGGGAGGGAGTACGAGCAGTACTTC. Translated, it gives CASRRGGREYEQYF.

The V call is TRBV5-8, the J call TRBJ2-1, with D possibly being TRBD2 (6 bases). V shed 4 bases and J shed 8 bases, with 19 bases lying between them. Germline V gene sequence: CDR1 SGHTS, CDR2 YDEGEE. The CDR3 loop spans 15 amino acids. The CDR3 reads CASSIINRDSDEQFF. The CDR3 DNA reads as TGTGCCAGCAGCATTATTAACCGGGACTCCGATGAGCAGTTCTTC.

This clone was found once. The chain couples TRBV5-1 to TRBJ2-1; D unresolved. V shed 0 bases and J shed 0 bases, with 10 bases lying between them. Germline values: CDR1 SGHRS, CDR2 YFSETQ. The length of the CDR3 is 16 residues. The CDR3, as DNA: TGCGCCAGCAGCTTGGCCGACAAGAGCTCCTACAATGAGCAGTTCTTC. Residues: CASSLADKSSYNEQFF.

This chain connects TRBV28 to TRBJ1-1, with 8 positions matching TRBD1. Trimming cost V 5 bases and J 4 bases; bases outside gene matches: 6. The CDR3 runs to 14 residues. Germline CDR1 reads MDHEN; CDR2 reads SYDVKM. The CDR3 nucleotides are TGTGCCAGCAGTGCCCCAGGGGGCGGCACTGAAGCTTTCTTT. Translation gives CASSAPGGGTEAFF.

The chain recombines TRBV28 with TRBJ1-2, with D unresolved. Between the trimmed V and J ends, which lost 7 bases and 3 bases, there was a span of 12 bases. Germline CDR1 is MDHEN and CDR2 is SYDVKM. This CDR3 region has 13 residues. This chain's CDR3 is CASIPTAYYGYTF. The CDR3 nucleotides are TGTGCCAGCATTCCTACCGCCTACTATGGCTACACCTTC.

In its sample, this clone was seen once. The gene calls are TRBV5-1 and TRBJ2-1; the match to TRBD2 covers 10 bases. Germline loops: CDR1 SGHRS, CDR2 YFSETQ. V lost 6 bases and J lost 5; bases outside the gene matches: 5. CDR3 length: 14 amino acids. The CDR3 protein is CASTPSGSNNEQFF. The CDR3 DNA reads TGCGCCAGCACACCTAGCGGGAGTAACAATGAGCAGTTCTTC.

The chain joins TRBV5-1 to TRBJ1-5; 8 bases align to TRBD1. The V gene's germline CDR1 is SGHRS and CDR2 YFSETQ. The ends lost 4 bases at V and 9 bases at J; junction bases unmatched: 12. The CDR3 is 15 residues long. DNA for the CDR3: TGCGCCAGCAGCCCCGATGGCAGGGGGCCAAGGCCCCAGCATTTT. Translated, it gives CASSPDGRGPRPQHF.

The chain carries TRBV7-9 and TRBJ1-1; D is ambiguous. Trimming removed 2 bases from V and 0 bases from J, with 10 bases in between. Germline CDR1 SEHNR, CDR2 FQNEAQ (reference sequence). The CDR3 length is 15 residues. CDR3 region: CASSLFRGLNTEAFF. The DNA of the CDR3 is TGTGCCAGCAGCTTATTTCGGGGTTTGAACACTGAAGCTTTCTTT.

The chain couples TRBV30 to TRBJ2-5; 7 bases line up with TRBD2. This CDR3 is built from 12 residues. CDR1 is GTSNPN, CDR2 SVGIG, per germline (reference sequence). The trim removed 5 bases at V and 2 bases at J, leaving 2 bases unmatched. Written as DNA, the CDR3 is TGTGCCTGGGAAGCGGGGCAAGAGACCCAGTACTTC. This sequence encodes CAWEAGQETQYF.

The CDR3 region is CASSEAVPMNTEAFF. The DNA of the CDR3 is TGTGCCAGCAGCGAGGCAGTTCCCATGAACACTGAAGCTTTCTTT. V is TRBV7-6 and J is TRBJ1-1, with no clear D. V was shortened by 5 bases and J by 0 bases, with 13 bases between the two germline ends. The CDR3 spans 15 residues. Looked up from germline, CDR1 is SGHVS and CDR2 is FNYEAQ.